This T cell receptor (beta chain) was sequenced in a study of T cells in narcolepsy. The V gene end was trimmed by 4 bases and the J gene end by 3 bases; junction bases not matched to a gene: 6. The CDR3 contains 16 residues. CDR1 is SGHTS and CDR2 is YDEGEE in the germline V gene. The repertoire was sequenced with immunoSEQ multiplex PCR; TCRdb's copy has only in-frame clones and lacks some. The data contain tens of thousands of clones, approximately 80% of them singletons. This clonotype was obtained from a human donor in good health. The material sequenced was memory (CD45RA-) CD4+ T cells from blood. The V gene is TRBV5-8, the J gene TRBJ2-3, with TRBD1 matching over 12 bases. Here the CDR3 reads CASSPGTGGMTDTQYF. The CDR3 DNA reads as TGTGCCAGCAGCCCGGGGACAGGGGGCATGACAGATACGCAGTATTTT.